The 15 T cell receptor beta chains below were found in one sample sequenced in a study of regulatory T cells in long-lasting Graves disease. Construction of TCR beta libraries relied on iRepertoire HTBI primers and on Arm-PCR targeting CDR3 regions. TCRdb analysed the multiplex PCR reads with MiXCR anew, one entry per CDR3 protein. This repertoire shows approximately 470,000 distinct CDR3 sequences, about 17% found once; its top ten account for roughly an eighth. Time point specified: newly diagnosed GD, antithyroid drugs for less than 3 months. Preparation of the TCR library used RNA extracted from PBMCs. These data also formed part of another study, on T cells in Graves' hyperthyroidism and ophthalmopathy.

Specimen: peripheral blood mononuclear cells (PBMCs), collected at new diagnosis, from a patient treated with antithyroid drugs. The receptors were gathered from a man between 40 and 49 years old with Graves disease.

This clonotype appeared many times. This sequence joins TRBV12-3 or TRBV12-4 and TRBJ1-2; TRBD1 is a possible D gene (5 bases). The CDR3 contains 11 residues. V was trimmed by 5 bases and J by 7 bases, leaving 8 bases between them. This CDR3 is CASSGRVGYTF. CDR3 DNA sequence: TGTGCCAGCAGTGGCAGGGTTGGCTACACCTTC.

This clonotype has a count of ten or more. The chain is built from TRBV7-9 and TRBJ2-7, with D tentatively TRBD1 (6 bases). CDR1 and CDR2 from the germline V gene are SEHNR and FQNEAQ (reference sequence). The ends were cut back, 2 bases at V and 5 bases at J, with 13 bases in the middle. The CDR3 consists of 14 residues. The CDR3 coding sequence is TGTGCCAGCAGCTTAACAGGGATAATCCACGAGCAGTACTTC. Translated, it gives CASSLTGIIHEQYF.

This clonotype was found many times. The chain employs TRBV28 and TRBJ2-3; D remains ambiguous. The CDR3 loop spans 14 amino acids. Trimming left V 5 bases short and J 2 bases short, with 11 bases between. From germline, CDR1 is MDHEN and CDR2 SYDVKM. CDR3 coding DNA: TGTGCCAGCAGTCCCGCGCCATTCACAGATACGCAGTATTTT. This gives the protein CASSPAPFTDTQYF.

This clonotype was recorded at least ten times. The rearrangement links TRBV7-2 to TRBJ2-7; D gene unclear. CDR3 length: 14 residues. The V gene lost 5 bases and the J gene lost 2 bases, with 13 bases spanning the gap. The germline gives CDR1 SGHTA, CDR2 FQGNSA. The CDR3 spells CASSLNPVPYEQYF. CDR3 bases: TGTGCCAGCAGCCTCAATCCAGTACCCTACGAGCAGTACTTC. The full variable domain, in which reference TRBV7-2 and TRBJ2-7 provide the parts outside the CDR3, is GAGVSQSPSNKVTEKGKDVELRCDPISGHTALYWYRQSLGQGLEFLIYFQGNSAPDKSGLPSDRFSAERTGGSVSTLTIQRTQQEDSAVYLCASSLNPVPYEQYFGPGTRLTVT.

With regard to this clonotype: This likely reflects a read error, since a far larger clone is one base away. The J gene is TRBJ2-4, the V gene TRBV11-2, with a weak D call TRBD1 (6 bases). Germline CDR1 reads SGHAT; CDR2 reads FQNNGV. This CDR3 has 15 amino acids. The germline V and J ends were trimmed by 1 base and 13 bases, with 20 bases remaining between them. The DNA for the CDR3 is TGTGCCAGCAGCTTAGTTCAGGGGCCTCCGGATGAGCAGTACTTC. Its translation is CASSLVQGPPDEQYF. The full variable domain, completed using reference TRBV11-2 and TRBJ2-4, is EAGVAQSPRYKIIEKRQSVAFWCNPISGHATLYWYQQILGQGPKLLIQFQNNGVVDDSQLPKDRFSAERLKGVDSTLKIQPAKLEDSAVYLCASSLVQGPPDEQYFGAGTRLSVL.

The rearrangement uses TRBV20-1 and TRBJ2-3; the D gene is possibly TRBD2 (6 bases). CDR1 and CDR2 from the germline V gene are DFQATT and SNEGSKA (reference sequence). Trimming cost V 3 bases and J 10 bases, with 20 bases left between them. CDR3 size: 14 residues. The CDR3 nucleotides read TGCAGTGCTAGTGGGCAGGGCTTCGGAGGGGCGCAGTATTTT. Its protein is CSASGQGFGGAQYF.

The J gene is TRBJ1-5, the V gene TRBV11-2, with 10 bases identical to TRBD1. Germline trimming cut 4 bases from V and 5 bases from J; bases unmatched to any gene: 2. The length of the CDR3 is 14 residues. Germline CDR1 and CDR2: SGHAT and FQNNGV. The CDR3: CASSSGQGHQPQHF. Here the CDR3 DNA reads TGTGCCAGCAGCTCGGGACAGGGGCATCAGCCCCAGCATTTT.

This clonotype was detected many times. This rearrangement joins TRBV27 to TRBJ2-7; D remains unclear. CDR1 and CDR2 (germline): MNHEY, SMNVEV (reference sequence). V shed 0 bases and J shed 3 bases, with 6 bases lying between them. The CDR3 covers 13 residues. CDR3 DNA: TGTGCCAGCAGTTTATCATCAGGCTACGAGCAGTACTTC. Protein product: CASSLSSGYEQYF.

This clonotype has more than one count but fewer than ten. The chain recombines TRBV20-1 with TRBJ2-7; D perhaps matches TRBD2 (6 bases). The germline V and J ends were trimmed by 6 bases and 2 bases, with 11 bases remaining between them. The CDR3 spans 12 residues. CDR1 is DFQATT, CDR2 SNEGSKA, per germline (reference sequence). The CDR3 sequence: CSAGPGAYEQYF. The CDR3, as DNA: TGCAGTGCGGGACCGGGGGCCTACGAGCAGTACTTC.

In its sample, this clonotype was seen many times. The CDR3 loop reads CASGGGQGGRNQPQHF. In nucleotides, the CDR3 is TGTGCCAGCGGCGGGGGACAGGGTGGAAGGAATCAGCCCCAGCATTTT. The chain carries TRBV27 and TRBJ1-5, with TRBD1 identical over 9 bases. Per the germline V gene, CDR1 is MNHEY and CDR2 is SMNVEV (reference sequence). The ends lost 8 bases at V and 4 bases at J; junction bases unmatched: 12. CDR3 length: 16 residues.

Comment on this clonotype: Given a far larger clone just one base away, this is likely a sequencing read error. V and J are TRBV28 and TRBJ2-5; TRBD2 matches at 9 bases. CDR3 length: 15 amino acids. Germline V CDR1 and CDR2: MDHEN, SYDVKM. The V segment lost 11 bases and the J segment 11 bases; nucleotides outside the gene matches: 21. The CDR3 DNA reads TGTGCCTCCCTCGAGGGCGGGAGGGCGTTCAATGAGCAGTACTTC. Its translation: CASLEGGRAFNEQYF.

This clonotype was recorded many times. The V gene is TRBV20-1, the J gene TRBJ2-1; 9 nucleotides match TRBD2. Trimming at V came to 2 bases and at J to 2 bases, leaving 4 bases not matched to a gene. The CDR3 has 15 residues. Germline loops: CDR1 DFQATT, CDR2 SNEGSKA (reference sequence). CDR3 region: CSARSLAGPYNEQFF. CDR3 nucleotides: TGCAGTGCTAGAAGCCTAGCGGGGCCCTACAATGAGCAGTTCTTC.

This clonotype was counted many times. This rearrangement joins TRBV5-1 to TRBJ2-7; D is ambiguous. The CDR3 runs 11 residues. Between the trimmed V and J ends, which lost 4 bases and 6 bases, there was a span of 8 bases. Germline-derived CDR1 and CDR2 are SGHRS and YFSETQ. The CDR3 DNA reads as TGCGCCAGCAGCGAGATGGGCGAGCAGTACTTC. Its translation is CASSEMGEQYF.

Only a few counts were recorded for this clonotype. The V and J genes are TRBV5-1 and TRBJ1-5, with 9 bases aligning to TRBD1. The CDR3 is 15 residues long. CDR1 SGHRS and CDR2 YFSETQ come from the germline V gene. CDR3 amino acids: CALRDREVPNQPQHF. The CDR3 coding sequence is TGCGCGCTACGGGACAGGGAAGTTCCCAATCAGCCCCAGCATTTT.

Ten or more counts support this clonotype. The chain is built from TRBV28 and TRBJ1-5, with 8 bases identical to TRBD1. The CDR3 has 14 residues. Trimming took 5 bases from V and 5 from J; bases not matched to a gene: 5. Germline V lookup: CDR1 MDHEN, CDR2 SYDVKM. For the CDR3, the DNA is TGTGCCAGCAGTGCCAGGGGGCCGCATCAGCCCCAGCATTTT. Residues: CASSARGPHQPQHF.